Listed below are T cell receptor beta chains from one sample, sequenced in a study of OX40 agonist ivuxolimab in advanced cancers. Only in-frame clones appear in the TCRdb table, and some are missing; sequencing was by immunoSEQ multiplex PCR. Of about 50,000 clones listed, more than 85% are singletons. The material was CD4+ or CD8+ T cells sorted from blood, obtained in a trial of the OX40 agonist ivuxolimab. The receptors come from an adult with an advanced solid tumor such as melanoma, head and neck, liver or kidney cancer. Each CDR3 is given with its conserved first and last residue. D genes are given only for firm matches. Clone size is given for some rows only: seen once, a few or many times, or a class if the clone is expanded.

j_gene | abundance | v_gene | d_gene | CDR3nt | CDR3aa
TRBJ2-7 | NA | TRBV7-8 | TRBD1 | TGTGCCAGCAGCTCTTGGGACAGGGTAACCTACGAGCAGTACTTC | CASSSWDRVTYEQYF
TRBJ2-7 | NA | TRBV4-1 | NA | TGCGCCAGCAGCCAAGCCACTTCCGGGGAATTTAGAGCTTACGAGCAGTACTTC | CASSQATSGEFRAYEQYF
TRBJ1-5 | NA | TRBV6-1 | TRBD1 | TGTGCCAGCAGTGGGGACAGGGCGGGCAATCAGCCCCAGCATTTT | CASSGDRAGNQPQHF
TRBJ2-7 | NA | TRBV5-6 | TRBD1 | TGTGCCAGCAGCTCAGGGGGCGTATACGAGCAGTACTTC | CASSSGGVYEQYF
TRBJ2-3 | NA | TRBV15 | TRBD2 | TGTGCCACCAGCAGAGAGCGGGGGGGCCGAGATACGCAGTATTTT | CATSRERGGRDTQYF
TRBJ2-7 | NA | TRBV7-2 | NA | TGTGCCAGCAGACTCAGCGCCGGGGCCCTGGAGCAGTACTTC | CASRLSAGALEQYF
TRBJ1-1 | few | TRBV19 | NA | TGTGCCAGTAGTAGAACTAACACTGAAGCTTTCTTT | CASSRTNTEAFF
TRBJ1-6 | NA | TRBV10-1 | NA | TGCGCCAGCAGCCCAGCGGGCTCCTATAATTCACCCCTCCACTTT | CASSPAGSYNSPLHF
TRBJ2-6 | NA | TRBV29-1 | NA | TGCAGCGCTACAGGGACTGGGGCCAACGTCCTGACTTTC | CSATGTGANVLTF
TRBJ2-7 | once | TRBV5-4 | NA | TGTGCCAGCAGCTTGGAAAGTTCCTACGAGCAGTACTTC | CASSLESSYEQYF
TRBJ2-1 | NA | TRBV4-1 | TRBD2 | TGCGCCAGCACTAGACTAGCGGGGGGATACAATGAGCAGTTCTTC | CASTRLAGGYNEQFF
TRBJ2-3 | NA | TRBV5-4 | NA | TGTGCCAGCAGCTTGGGAGGACCGGGATCTGATACGCAGTATTTT | CASSLGGPGSDTQYF
TRBJ1-2 | once | TRBV6-5 | NA | TGTGCCAGTACAGGGCCCGAGGGGGATGGCTACACCTTC | CASTGPEGDGYTF
TRBJ2-1 | NA | TRBV5-5 | NA | TGTGCCAGCAGCCCCGGGGACTCCGCCTACAATGAGCAGTTCTTC | CASSPGDSAYNEQFF
TRBJ2-2 | once | TRBV6-5 | NA | TGTGCCAGCACCCTGGGGGGGGAGCTGTTTTTT | CASTLGGELFF
TRBJ2-7 | NA | TRBV19 | NA | TGTGCCAGTAGTATTTATAATTCCTACGAGCAGTACTTC | CASSIYNSYEQYF
TRBJ1-1 | NA | TRBV6-5 | NA | TGTGCCAGCAGTTACTCTGGGGGGCTCACTGAAGCTTTCTTT | CASSYSGGLTEAFF
TRBJ1-1 | once | TRBV21-1 | NA | TGTGCCAGCAGCCATGGACAGGGTGAAGCTTTCTTT | CASSHGQGEAFF
TRBJ1-3 | NA | TRBV5-6 | NA | TGTGCCAGCAGCTTGGGCAGGGCTGGAAACACCATATATTTT | CASSLGRAGNTIYF
TRBJ1-1 | NA | TRBV7-9 | TRBD1 | TGTGCCAGCAGCTTAGGGGACAGGGGTGTGAACACTGAAGCTTTCTTT | CASSLGDRGVNTEAFF
TRBJ2-2 | NA | TRBV27 | NA | NA | CASSSSDRELFF
TRBJ2-5 | NA | TRBV11-2 | NA | TGTGCCAGCAGCCTACTACCCCAAGAGACCCAGTACTTC | CASSLLPQETQYF
TRBJ2-7 | NA | TRBV19 | NA | TGTGCCAGTAGCTCCGGGGCAGACTACGAGCAGTACTTC | CASSSGADYEQYF
TRBJ2-1 | few | TRBV18 | TRBD1 | TGTGCCAGCTCACCCAGGGACAGGGTAAACAATGAGCAGTTCTTC | CASSPRDRVNNEQFF
TRBJ2-1 | few | TRBV25-1 | NA | TGTGCCAGCAGTGACGGGGGACCCTACTACAATGAGCAGTTCTTC | CASSDGGPYYNEQFF
TRBJ1-2 | NA | TRBV2 | TRBD1 | TGTGCCAGCAGTGTTGGACAGGGGGCGGTTGGCTACACCTTC | CASSVGQGAVGYTF
TRBJ1-1 | NA | TRBV5-1 | NA | TGCGCCAGCAGCTTGAGGGGGTGGAACACTGAAGCTTTCTTT | CASSLRGWNTEAFF
TRBJ1-5 | NA | TRBV6-1 | NA | TGTGCCAGCAGTGAAGAGGGATGGGTGGAGGGCAATCAGCCCCAGCATTTT | CASSEEGWVEGNQPQHF
TRBJ2-7 | NA | TRBV6-5 | TRBD1 | TGTGCCAGCAGTTACTCGGGACAGCTATACGAGCAGTACTTC | CASSYSGQLYEQYF
TRBJ2-5 | NA | TRBV7-2 | TRBD2 | TGTGCCAGCAGCTTAGGCGGATTAGCGGGGTTGGAGACCCAGTACTTC | CASSLGGLAGLETQYF